This TCR beta chain was found in a study of blood T cell repertoires in COVID-19. Study information: The United States, Italy and Spain provided the acute and convalescent COVID-19 samples.

Here immunoSEQ multiplex PCR was the method, and the copy in TCRdb shows in-frame clones only, minus some. The table shows some 200,000 clones, with 80% occurring only once. Which cohort a participant joined came from the clinical history participants gave. The length of the CDR3 is 13 residues. The V end lost 8 bases, the J end lost 4 bases, and 14 bases lay between the germline ends. The receptor was derived from a woman in her forties with acute COVID-19. Sequencing used PBMCs or T cells enriched from blood (not recorded which). The chain employs TRBV12-3 or TRBV12-4 and TRBJ1-1, with D perhaps matching TRBD1 (6 bases). The CDR3 DNA sequence: TGTGCCAGCCAGGGGTTCAAGGGCACTGAAGCTTTCTTT. Amino acid sequence: CASQGFKGTEAFF.